The sample holds one count of the clone carrying this T cell receptor beta chain. The data originate from a study of blood T cell repertoires in COVID-19. Background on the study: The study drew acute and convalescent COVID-19 samples from the United States, Italy and Spain. T cells, B-cell-depleted T cells, or PBMCs provided the cDNA or gDNA that served as material.

Germline CDR1 and CDR2: SGHRS and YFSETQ. The CDR3 length is 14 residues. The ends were cut back, 4 bases at V and 3 bases at J, with 13 bases in the middle. Using immunoSEQ multiplex PCR, the repertoire was profiled, and TCRdb retains in-frame clones only, with some absent. The sample includes about 90,000 clones, around 87% of them seen just once. The chain combines TRBV5-1 with TRBJ1-2, with a weak D call TRBD1 (6 bases). This TCR was sampled from a male donor with acute or convalescent COVID-19. Sequencing input: peripheral blood. CDR3: CASSRDRRDYGYTF. The CDR3 bases are TGCGCCAGCAGCCGCGACAGGAGAGACTATGGCTACACCTTC.